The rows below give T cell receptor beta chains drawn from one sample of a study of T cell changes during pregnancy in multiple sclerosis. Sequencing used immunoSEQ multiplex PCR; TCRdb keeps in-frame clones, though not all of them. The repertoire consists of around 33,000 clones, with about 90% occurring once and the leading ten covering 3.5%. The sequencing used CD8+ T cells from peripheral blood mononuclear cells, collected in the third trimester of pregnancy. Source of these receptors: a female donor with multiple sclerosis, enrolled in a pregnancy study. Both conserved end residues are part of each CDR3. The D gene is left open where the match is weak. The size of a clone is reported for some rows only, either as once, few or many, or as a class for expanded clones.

CDR3 protein: CSVASGTVATANNEQFF
CDR3 DNA: TGCAGCGTTGCCAGCGGGACTGTGGCTACCGCGAACAATGAGCAGTTCTTC
J gene: TRBJ2-1
D gene: TRBD2
clone size: .
V gene: TRBV29-1

CDR3 protein: CASSVHPPIRGSNQPQHF
CDR3 DNA: TGTGCCAGTAGTGTCCATCCTCCAATAAGGGGGTCAAATCAGCCCCAGCATTTT
J gene: TRBJ1-5
D gene: .
clone size: .
V gene: TRBV19

CDR3 protein: CASSDGRTWTSGTTDTQYF
CDR3 DNA: TGTGCCAGCAGTGATGGCCGGACTTGGACTAGCGGAACCACAGATACGCAGTATTTT
J gene: TRBJ2-3
D gene: TRBD2
clone size: .
V gene: TRBV2

CDR3 protein: CASSGDRGMYEQYF
CDR3 DNA: TGCGCCAGCAGCGGCGACAGGGGAATGTACGAGCAGTACTTC
J gene: TRBJ2-7
D gene: TRBD1
clone size: .
V gene: TRBV5-1

CDR3 protein: CASSRDREGSSYNEQFF
CDR3 DNA: TGTGCCAGCTCACGGGACAGGGAAGGTAGCTCCTACAATGAGCAGTTCTTC
J gene: TRBJ2-1
D gene: TRBD1
clone size: .
V gene: TRBV18

CDR3 protein: CASSLTPPLADQETQYF
CDR3 DNA: TGTGCCAGCAGTCTCACCCCCCCACTAGCGGACCAAGAGACCCAGTACTTC
J gene: TRBJ2-5
D gene: TRBD2
clone size: .
V gene: TRBV27

CDR3 protein: CASLPSAVSSPLHF
CDR3 DNA: TGTGCCAGCTTACCCAGCGCAGTATCTTCACCCCTCCACTTT
J gene: TRBJ1-6
D gene: .
clone size: .
V gene: TRBV5-6

CDR3 protein: CASTRGGALNTEAFF
CDR3 DNA: TGTGCCAGCACCCGGGGGGGGGCCCTGAACACTGAAGCTTTCTTT
J gene: TRBJ1-1
D gene: .
clone size: .
V gene: TRBV6-5

CDR3 protein: CASSQDGALGTEAFF
CDR3 DNA: TGCGCCAGCAGCCAAGATGGGGCCTTGGGAACTGAAGCTTTCTTT
J gene: TRBJ1-1
D gene: .
clone size: .
V gene: TRBV4-1

CDR3 protein: CATSREGQVTDPQHF
CDR3 DNA: TGTGCCACCAGCAGGGAAGGACAGGTGACCGACCCCCAGCATTTT
J gene: TRBJ1-5
D gene: TRBD1
clone size: once
V gene: TRBV15

CDR3 protein: CASSISDKTYEQYF
CDR3 DNA: TGTGCCAGTAGTATTTCCGACAAGACCTACGAGCAGTACTTC
J gene: TRBJ2-7
D gene: .
clone size: .
V gene: TRBV19

CDR3 protein: CASAGRGSGEQFF
CDR3 DNA: TGTGCCAGCGCGGGGAGGGGTTCGGGTGAGCAGTTCTTC
J gene: TRBJ2-1
D gene: TRBD2
clone size: .
V gene: TRBV9

CDR3 protein: CAISEPPGTNNSPLHF
CDR3 DNA: TGTGCCATCAGTGAGCCACCCGGGACAAATAATTCACCCCTCCACTTT
J gene: TRBJ1-6
D gene: .
clone size: .
V gene: TRBV10-3

CDR3 protein: CASSQRQQGTANYGYTF
CDR3 DNA: TGTGCCAGCAGCCAAAGACAACAGGGAACAGCTAACTATGGCTACACCTTC
J gene: TRBJ1-2
D gene: .
clone size: .
V gene: TRBV16

CDR3 protein: CASSQDPSGGDQETQYF
CDR3 DNA: TGTGCCAGCAGCCAAGATCCTAGCGGGGGGGACCAAGAGACCCAGTACTTC
J gene: TRBJ2-5
D gene: TRBD2
clone size: .
V gene: TRBV4-2

CDR3 protein: CASSALAAEQYF
CDR3 DNA: TGTGCCAGCAGCGCCCTAGCGGCGGAGCAGTACTTC
J gene: TRBJ2-7
D gene: TRBD2
clone size: .
V gene: TRBV5-6